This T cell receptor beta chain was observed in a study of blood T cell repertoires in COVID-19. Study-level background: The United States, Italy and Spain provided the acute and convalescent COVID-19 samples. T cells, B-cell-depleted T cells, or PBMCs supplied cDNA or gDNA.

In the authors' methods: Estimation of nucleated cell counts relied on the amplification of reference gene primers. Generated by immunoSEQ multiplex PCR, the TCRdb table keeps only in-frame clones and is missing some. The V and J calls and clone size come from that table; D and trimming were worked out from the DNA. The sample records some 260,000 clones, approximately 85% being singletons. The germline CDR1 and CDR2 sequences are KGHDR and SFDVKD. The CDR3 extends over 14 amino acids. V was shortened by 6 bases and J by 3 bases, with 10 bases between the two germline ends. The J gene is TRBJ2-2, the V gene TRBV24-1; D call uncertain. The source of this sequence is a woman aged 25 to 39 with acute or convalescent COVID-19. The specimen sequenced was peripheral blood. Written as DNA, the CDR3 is TGTGCCACCAGTTCACTTTCCTACACCGGGGAGCTGTTTTTT. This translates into CATSSLSYTGELFF.